A single sample gave rise to the 13 T cell receptor beta chains below, sequenced in a study of cytomegalovirus exposure and HLA in healthy donors. PCR primers comprised 60 Vbeta and 13 Jbeta primers. Sequenced by immunoSEQ multiplex PCR; TCRdb stores in-frame clones only, minus some. The sample includes some 170,000 clones, 70% to 80% of them seen just once. Sequencing used PBMCs. These receptors were obtained from a man aged 18 to 29 in good health and CMV-seropositive.

This clone was observed a single time. V is TRBV6-5 and J is TRBJ2-3; D is perhaps TRBD2 (5 bases). The V gene's germline CDR1 is MNHEY and CDR2 SVGAGI. This CDR3 has 15 amino acids. V gave up 7 bases and J gave up 5 bases, with 19 bases separating them. The chain's CDR3 is CASTPSGYSRDTQYF. Written as DNA, the CDR3 is TGTGCCAGCACCCCCTCGGGATATTCCCGAGATACGCAGTATTTT.

This rearrangement joins TRBV14 to TRBJ1-6, with TRBD1 matching over 7 bases. Germline lookup yields CDR1 SGHDN and CDR2 FVKESK. CDR3 length: 14 residues. The V segment lost 4 bases and the J segment 10 bases; nucleotides outside the gene matches: 7. The DNA of the CDR3 is TGTGCCAGCAGCCCCCGAGACAGGGCCTCACCCCTCCACTTT. It specifies CASSPRDRASPLHF.

V is TRBV11-2 and J is TRBJ2-1, with 15 bases fitting TRBD2. The germline gives CDR1 SGHAT, CDR2 FQNNGV. The CDR3 is 17 amino acids. V lost 6 bases, J lost 4 bases, and 7 bases stayed unmatched. The CDR3 region has the DNA TGTGCCAGCAGGGGACTAGCGGGAGGCTACGGGTACAATGAGCAGTTCTTC. It yields the protein CASRGLAGGYGYNEQFF.

The chain recombines TRBV7-3 with TRBJ2-4, with 8 positions matching TRBD1. V trimming: 4 bases; J trimming: 9 bases; junction bases outside the gene matches: 11. The CDR3 is made up of 15 amino acids. Germline values: CDR1 SGHTA, CDR2 FQGTGA. CDR3 DNA: TGTGCCAGCAGCTCTCCAGGGACAGGTGGTGGCATTCAGTACTTC. Translating gives CASSSPGTGGGIQYF.

The CDR3 is CASSDGGQPQHF. CDR3 coding DNA: TGTGCCAGCAGCGACGGAGGTCAGCCCCAGCATTTT. The rearrangement uses TRBV7-9 and TRBJ1-5; no clear D. The CDR3 sequence is 12 residues long. With 5 bases removed from V and 6 bases from J, the gap between germline ends came to 8 bases. Looked up from germline, CDR1 is SEHNR and CDR2 is FQNEAQ (reference sequence).

In this sample, this clone turned up once. The CDR3 sequence is CASSMRTGGEQYF. The DNA for the CDR3 is TGTGCCAGTAGTATGCGGACAGGGGGCGAGCAGTACTTC. J is TRBJ2-7 and V is TRBV19; 10 bases align to TRBD1. The V gene end was trimmed by 3 bases and the J gene end by 6 bases; junction bases not matched to a gene: 2. In germline, CDR1 is LNHDA, CDR2 SQIVND (reference sequence). This CDR3 has 13 amino acids.

The chain links TRBV9 to TRBJ2-1, with D possibly matching TRBD1 (5 bases). This CDR3 region has 13 residues. V dropped 2 bases and J dropped 8 bases, with 11 bases sitting between them. Germline values: CDR1 SGDLS, CDR2 YYNGEE. In DNA, the CDR3 is TGTGCCAGCAGCGTCGGACAAAACCATGAGCAGTTCTTC. It codes for CASSVGQNHEQFF.

The V and J genes are TRBV29-1 and TRBJ2-7, with 7 bases lining up with TRBD2. Germline CDR1 is SQVTM and CDR2 is ANQGSEA. The ends lost 2 bases at V and 0 bases at J; junction bases unmatched: 4. The length of the CDR3 is 14 residues. The CDR3 DNA follows: TGCAGCGTTGAATCGGGCGGGAGCTCCTACGAGCAGTACTTC. This codes for CSVESGGSSYEQYF.

This chain joins TRBV7-9 and TRBJ1-2; D gene unclear. Germline loops: CDR1 SEHNR, CDR2 FQNEAQ (reference sequence). Trimming took 1 base from V and 4 from J, leaving 13 bases between them. The CDR3 has 15 amino acids. This chain's CDR3 is CASSLGTGLGYGYTF. In DNA, the CDR3 is TGTGCCAGCAGCTTAGGCACGGGATTGGGCTATGGCTACACCTTC.

This clone was observed a single time. V usage is TRBV7-2 and J usage is TRBJ1-1, with 11 bases matching TRBD1. CDR1 is SGHTA, CDR2 FQGNSA, per germline. The CDR3 is made up of 14 amino acids. The J segment lost 4 bases and the V segment lost 3 bases, leaving 1 base of the junction unmatched. The chain's CDR3 is CASSFGTGGTEAFF. CDR3 DNA sequence: TGTGCCAGCAGCTTTGGGACAGGGGGCACTGAAGCTTTCTTT.

This clone was observed a few times. The chain uses TRBV10-2 and TRBJ2-1; D may be TRBD2 (5 bases). The CDR3 contains 12 residues. With 8 bases removed from V and 7 bases from J, the gap between germline ends came to 12 bases. Germline V gives CDR1 WSHSY, CDR2 SAAADI. CDR3 DNA: TGCGCCAGCGATGATAGCGTGAATGAGCAGTTCTTC. Translating gives CASDDSVNEQFF.

The V and J genes are TRBV29-1 and TRBJ2-5; D is undetermined. The CDR3 has 11 residues. V dropped 6 bases and J dropped 3 bases, with 8 bases sitting between them. The germline CDR1 and CDR2 sequences are SQVTM and ANQGSEA. The CDR3 DNA reads as TGCAGCGTCGCGGATAAAGAGACCCAGTACTTC. This codes for CSVADKETQYF.

This clone is a singleton in its sample. The V and J genes are TRBV11-2 and TRBJ1-1, with D possibly TRBD1 on 5 matching bases. V gave up 5 bases and J gave up 7 bases, with 8 bases separating them. CDR1 SGHAT and CDR2 FQNNGV come from the germline V gene. CDR3 length: 11 amino acids. The CDR3 DNA reads as TGTGCCAGCAGCCTTCAGGGTGAAGCTTTCTTT. It is translated as CASSLQGEAFF.